This T cell receptor (beta chain) was captured by sequencing in a study of T cells expressing NK-cell markers. Each CDR3 protein gets one entry in TCRdb, which reprocessed the 5' RACE reads and gives no DNA. This sample lists 500,000 to 700,000 distinct CDR3 sequences; its ten largest clones have around 4%. Study-wide findings and caveats: Expanded clones of NKG2C+ T cells had an unclear HCMV specificity. Among several donors, these clonotypes also ranked first in the CD3+CD56-NKG2C+ fraction.

A remark on this clonotype: Its antigen remains unidentified.

Germline V gene data show CDR1 as SGHRS and CDR2 as YFSETQ. The CDR3 totals 15 residues. This chain connects TRBV5-1 to TRBJ2-7; TCRdb indicates TRBD1, and absent DNA this call remains unverified. The sample taken for sequencing was blood T cells: a sorted CD56 or NKG2C T cell subset, CD4+ or CD8+ T cells, or bulk PBMC T cells (not recorded which). This TCR derives from a man between 18 and 29 years old in good health. CDR3 sequence: CASSGGTPLSYEQYF. Combining the CDR3 with reference TRBV5-1 and TRBJ2-7 gives the whole variable domain KAGVTQTPRYLIKTRGQQVTLSCSPISGHRSVSWYQQTPGQGLQFLFEYFSETQRNKGNFPGRFSGRQFSNSRSEMNVSTLELGDSALYLCASSGGTPLSYEQYFGPGTRLTVT.